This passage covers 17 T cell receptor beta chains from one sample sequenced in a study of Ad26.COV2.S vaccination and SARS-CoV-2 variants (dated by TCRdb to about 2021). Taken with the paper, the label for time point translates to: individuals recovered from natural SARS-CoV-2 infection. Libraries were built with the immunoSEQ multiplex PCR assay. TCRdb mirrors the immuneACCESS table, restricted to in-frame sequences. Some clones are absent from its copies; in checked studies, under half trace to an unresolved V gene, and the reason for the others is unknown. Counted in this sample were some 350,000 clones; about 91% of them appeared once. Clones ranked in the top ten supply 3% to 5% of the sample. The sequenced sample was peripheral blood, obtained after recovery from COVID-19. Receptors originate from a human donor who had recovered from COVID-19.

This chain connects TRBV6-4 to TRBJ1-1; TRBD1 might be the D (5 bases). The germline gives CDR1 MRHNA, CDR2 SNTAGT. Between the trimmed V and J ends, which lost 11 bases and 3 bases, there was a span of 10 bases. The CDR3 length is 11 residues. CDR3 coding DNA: TGTGCCCTCCTGGGGGACACTGAAGCTTTCTTT. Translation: CALLGDTEAFF.

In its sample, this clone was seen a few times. The CDR3 DNA reads as TGTGCCAGCAGTCGAGGATCCTTTGACGAGCAGTACTTC. Translated: CASSRGSFDEQYF. The chain couples TRBV6-5 to TRBJ2-7; D call uncertain. Germline loops: CDR1 MNHEY, CDR2 SVGAGI. V was pared by 5 bases and J by 5 bases, with 13 bases between. The CDR3 totals 13 residues.

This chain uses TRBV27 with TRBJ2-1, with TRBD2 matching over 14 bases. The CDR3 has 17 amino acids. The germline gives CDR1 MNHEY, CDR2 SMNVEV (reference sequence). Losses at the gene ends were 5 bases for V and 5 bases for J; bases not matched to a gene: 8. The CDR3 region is CASSPRTSGGINNEQFF. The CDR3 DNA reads TGTGCCAGCAGTCCTCGGACTAGCGGGGGGATTAACAATGAGCAGTTCTTC.

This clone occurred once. CDR3 sequence reads: CASSPPSPSDTQYF. DNA for the CDR3: TGTGCCAGCTCACCACCCTCCCCATCGGATACGCAGTATTTT. The chain employs TRBV18 and TRBJ2-3; D ambiguous. The CDR3 covers 14 residues. Germline V lookup: CDR1 KGHSH, CDR2 LQKENI. The germline V and J ends were trimmed by 0 bases and 6 bases, with 10 bases remaining between them.

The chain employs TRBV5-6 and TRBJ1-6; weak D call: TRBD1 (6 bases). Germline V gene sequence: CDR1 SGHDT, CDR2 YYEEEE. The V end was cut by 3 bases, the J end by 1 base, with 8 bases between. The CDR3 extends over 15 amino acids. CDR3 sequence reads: CASSWDTSYNSPLHF. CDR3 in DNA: TGTGCCAGCAGCTGGGACACGTCCTATAATTCACCCCTCCACTTT.

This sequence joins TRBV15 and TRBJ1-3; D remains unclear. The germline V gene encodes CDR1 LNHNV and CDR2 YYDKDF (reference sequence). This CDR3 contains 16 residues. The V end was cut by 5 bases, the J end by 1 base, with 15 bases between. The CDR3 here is CATSSQRVTSGNTIYF. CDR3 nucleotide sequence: TGTGCCACCAGCTCCCAGAGGGTTACGTCTGGAAACACCATATATTTT.

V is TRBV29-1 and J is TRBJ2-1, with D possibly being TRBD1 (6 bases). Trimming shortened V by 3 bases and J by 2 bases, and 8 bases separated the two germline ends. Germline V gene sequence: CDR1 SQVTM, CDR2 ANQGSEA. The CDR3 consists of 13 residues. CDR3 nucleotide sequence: TGCAGCGTTGACACAGGGACCTACAATGAGCAGTTCTTC. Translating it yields CSVDTGTYNEQFF.

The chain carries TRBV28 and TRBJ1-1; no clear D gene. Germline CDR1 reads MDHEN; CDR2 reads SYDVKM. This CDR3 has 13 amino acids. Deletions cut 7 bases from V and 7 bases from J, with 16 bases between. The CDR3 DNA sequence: TGTGCCAGCACCTTCGGGCTGGGCGGTGAAGCTTTCTTT. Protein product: CASTFGLGGEAFF. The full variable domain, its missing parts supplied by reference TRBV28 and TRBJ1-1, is DVKVTQSSRYLVKRTGEKVFLECVQDMDHENMFWYRQDPGLGLRLIYFSYDVKMKEKGDIPEGYSVSREKKERFSLILESASTNQTSMYLCASTFGLGGEAFFGQGTRLTVV.

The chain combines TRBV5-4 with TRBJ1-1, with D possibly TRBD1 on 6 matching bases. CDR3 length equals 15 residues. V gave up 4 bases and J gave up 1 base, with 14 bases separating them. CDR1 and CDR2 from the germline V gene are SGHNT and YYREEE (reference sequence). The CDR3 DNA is TGTGCCAGCAGCCGAATCGGACAGACGAACACTGAAGCTTTCTTT. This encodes CASSRIGQTNTEAFF.

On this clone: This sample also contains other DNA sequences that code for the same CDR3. This chain's CDR3 is CASSVAVANYGYTF. DNA of the CDR3: TGTGCCAGCAGCGTAGCGGTAGCTAACTATGGCTACACCTTC. The chain links TRBV9 to TRBJ1-2; D gene unclear. The CDR3 loop spans 14 amino acids. Trimming removed 0 bases from V and 0 bases from J, with 6 bases in between. Looked up from germline, CDR1 is SGDLS and CDR2 is YYNGEE.

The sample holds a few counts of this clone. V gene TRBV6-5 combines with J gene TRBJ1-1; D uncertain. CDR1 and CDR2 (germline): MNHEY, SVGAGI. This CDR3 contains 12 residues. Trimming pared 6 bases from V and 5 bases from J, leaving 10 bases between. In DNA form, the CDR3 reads TGTGCCAGCAGCCCGGGAGATACTGAAGCTTTCTTT. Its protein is CASSPGDTEAFF.

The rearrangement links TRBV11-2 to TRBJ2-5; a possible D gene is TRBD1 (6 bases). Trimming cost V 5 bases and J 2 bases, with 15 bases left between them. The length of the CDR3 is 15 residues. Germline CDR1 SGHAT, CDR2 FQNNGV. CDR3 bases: TGTGCCAGCAGCCCGCAGGGGTCAGAGCAAGAGACCCAGTACTTC. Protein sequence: CASSPQGSEQETQYF. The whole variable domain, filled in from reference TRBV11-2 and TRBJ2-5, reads EAGVAQSPRYKIIEKRQSVAFWCNPISGHATLYWYQQILGQGPKLLIQFQNNGVVDDSQLPKDRFSAERLKGVDSTLKIQPAKLEDSAVYLCASSPQGSEQETQYFGPGTRLLVL.

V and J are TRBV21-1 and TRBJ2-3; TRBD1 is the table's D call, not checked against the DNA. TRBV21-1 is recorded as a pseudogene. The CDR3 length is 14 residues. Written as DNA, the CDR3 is TGTGCCAGCAGCAAAGGGCAGGGAACCCCTACGCAGTATTTT. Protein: CASSKGQGTPTQYF.

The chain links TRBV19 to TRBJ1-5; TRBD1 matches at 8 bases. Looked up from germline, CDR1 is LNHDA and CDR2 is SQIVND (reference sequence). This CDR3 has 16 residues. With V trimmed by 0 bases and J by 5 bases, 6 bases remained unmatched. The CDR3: CASSIDGGQGYQPQHF. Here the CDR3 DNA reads TGTGCCAGTAGTATAGATGGTGGACAGGGATATCAGCCCCAGCATTTT.

The CDR3 here is CASRQINYGYTF. CDR3 in DNA: TGTGCCAGTAGACAGATTAACTATGGCTACACCTTC. This sequence joins TRBV19 and TRBJ1-2; D gene uncertain. V was pared by 6 bases and J by 1 base, with 6 bases between. This CDR3 has 12 residues. Germline V lookup: CDR1 LNHDA, CDR2 SQIVND (reference sequence). The full variable domain, its missing parts supplied by reference TRBV19 and TRBJ1-2, is DGGITQSPKYLFRKEGQNVTLSCEQNLNHDAMYWYRQDPGQGLRLIYYSQIVNDFQKGDIAEGYSVSREKKESFPLTVTSAQKNPTAFYLCASRQINYGYTFGSGTRLTVV.

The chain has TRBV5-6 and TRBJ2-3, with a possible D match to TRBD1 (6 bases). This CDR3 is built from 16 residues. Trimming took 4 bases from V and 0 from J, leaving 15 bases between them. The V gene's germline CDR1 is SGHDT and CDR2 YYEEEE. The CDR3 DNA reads TGTGCCAGCAGCCGGGACACGCCAACTAGCACAGATACGCAGTATTTT. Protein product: CASSRDTPTSTDTQYF.

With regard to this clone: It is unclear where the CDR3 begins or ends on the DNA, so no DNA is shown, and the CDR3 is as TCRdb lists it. This chain's CDR3 is CASSSSTANSGNTIYF. The chain is built from TRBV27 and TRBJ1-3; the table's D gene call, TRBD1, was not cross checked with the DNA. The CDR3 has 16 residues if both end residues are counted. Germline lookup yields CDR1 MNHEY and CDR2 SMNVEV (reference sequence).